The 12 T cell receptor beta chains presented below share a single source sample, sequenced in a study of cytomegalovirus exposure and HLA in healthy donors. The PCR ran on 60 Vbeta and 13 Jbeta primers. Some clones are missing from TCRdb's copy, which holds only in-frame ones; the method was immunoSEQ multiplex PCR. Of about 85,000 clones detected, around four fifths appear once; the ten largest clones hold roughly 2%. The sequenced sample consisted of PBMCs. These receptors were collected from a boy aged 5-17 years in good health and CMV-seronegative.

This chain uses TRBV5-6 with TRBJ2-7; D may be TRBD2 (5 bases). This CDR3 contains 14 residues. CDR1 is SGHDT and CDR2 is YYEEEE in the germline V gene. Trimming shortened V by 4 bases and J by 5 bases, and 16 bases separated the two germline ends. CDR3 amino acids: CASSGPGGRDEQYF. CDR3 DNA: TGTGCCAGCAGCGGGCCAGGAGGTCGTGACGAGCAGTACTTC.

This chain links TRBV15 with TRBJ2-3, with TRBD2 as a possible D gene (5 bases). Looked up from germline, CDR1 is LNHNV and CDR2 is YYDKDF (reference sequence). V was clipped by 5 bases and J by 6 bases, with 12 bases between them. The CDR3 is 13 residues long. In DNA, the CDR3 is TGTGCCACCAGCTCGGGATTGTCGGATACGCAGTATTTT. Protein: CATSSGLSDTQYF.

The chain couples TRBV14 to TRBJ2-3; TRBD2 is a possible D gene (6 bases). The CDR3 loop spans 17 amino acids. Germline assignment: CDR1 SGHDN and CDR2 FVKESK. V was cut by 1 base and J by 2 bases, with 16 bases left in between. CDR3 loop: CASSQVNSGTYTDTQYF. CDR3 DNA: TGTGCCAGCAGCCAAGTAAATAGCGGAACGTACACAGATACGCAGTATTTT.

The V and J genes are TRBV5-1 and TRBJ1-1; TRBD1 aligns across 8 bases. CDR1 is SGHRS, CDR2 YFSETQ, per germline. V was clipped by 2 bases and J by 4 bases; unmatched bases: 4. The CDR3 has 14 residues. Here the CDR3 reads CASSLQGGATEAFF. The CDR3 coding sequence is TGCGCCAGCAGCTTACAGGGGGGTGCCACTGAAGCTTTCTTT.

Here the CDR3 DNA reads TGTGCCAGTAGTGTCCAATGGACAGCCTCCTACGAGCAGTACTTC. This encodes CASSVQWTASYEQYF. The chain recombines TRBV19 with TRBJ2-7; maybe TRBD1 (6 bases). Deletions cut 5 bases from V and 0 bases from J, with 14 bases between. This CDR3 region has 15 residues. Per germline, CDR1 LNHDA and CDR2 SQIVND (reference sequence).

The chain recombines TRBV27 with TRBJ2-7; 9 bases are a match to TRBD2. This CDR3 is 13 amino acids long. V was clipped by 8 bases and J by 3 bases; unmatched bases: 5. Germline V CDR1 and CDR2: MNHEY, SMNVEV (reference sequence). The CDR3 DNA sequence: TGTGCCAGCCGCTCTAGCGGGATCTACGAGCAGTACTTC. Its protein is CASRSSGIYEQYF.

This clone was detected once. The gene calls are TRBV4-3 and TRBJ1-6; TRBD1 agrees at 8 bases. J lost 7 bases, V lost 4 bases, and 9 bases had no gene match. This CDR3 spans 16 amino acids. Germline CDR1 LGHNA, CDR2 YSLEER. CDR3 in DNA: TGCGCCAGCAGCCTCTCCTCCAGGGGGCCGAATTCACCCCTCCACTTT. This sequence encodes CASSLSSRGPNSPLHF.

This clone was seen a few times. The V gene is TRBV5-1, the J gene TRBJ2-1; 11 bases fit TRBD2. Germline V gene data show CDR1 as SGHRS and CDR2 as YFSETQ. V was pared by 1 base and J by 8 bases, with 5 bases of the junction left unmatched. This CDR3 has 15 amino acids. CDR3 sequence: CASSLTSGSIDEQFF. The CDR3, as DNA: TGCGCCAGCAGCTTGACTAGCGGGAGTATCGATGAGCAGTTCTTC.

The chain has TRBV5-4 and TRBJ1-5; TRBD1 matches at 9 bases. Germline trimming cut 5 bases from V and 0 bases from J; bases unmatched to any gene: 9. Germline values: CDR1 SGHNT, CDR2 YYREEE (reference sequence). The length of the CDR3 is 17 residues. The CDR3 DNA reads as TGTGCCAGCAGAGGGACAGGGCTTCCTTATAGCAATCAGCCCCAGCATTTT. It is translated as CASRGTGLPYSNQPQHF. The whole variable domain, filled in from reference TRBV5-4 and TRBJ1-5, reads ETGVTQSPTHLIKTRGQQVTLRCSSQSGHNTVSWYQQALGQGPQFIFQYYREEENGRGNFPPRFSGLQFPNYSSELNVNALELDDSALYLCASRGTGLPYSNQPQHFGDGTRLSIL.

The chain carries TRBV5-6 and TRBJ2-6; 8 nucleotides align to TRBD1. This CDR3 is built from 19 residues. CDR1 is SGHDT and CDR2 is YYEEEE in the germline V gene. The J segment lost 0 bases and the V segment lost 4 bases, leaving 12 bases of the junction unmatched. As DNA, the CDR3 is TGTGCCAGCAGCAGGGGGGACAGGCGGCTTCTCTCTGGGGCCAACGTCCTGACTTTC. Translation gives CASSRGDRRLLSGANVLTF.

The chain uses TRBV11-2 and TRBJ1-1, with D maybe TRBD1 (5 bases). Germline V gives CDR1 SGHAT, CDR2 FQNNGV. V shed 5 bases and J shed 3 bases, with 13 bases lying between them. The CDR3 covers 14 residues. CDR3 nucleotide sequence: TGTGCCAGCAGCCCTATCGCAGGGTACACTGAAGCTTTCTTT. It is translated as CASSPIAGYTEAFF.

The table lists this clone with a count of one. The CDR3 loop reads CASSLRVAGVTDTQYF. The CDR3 nucleotides are TGTGCCAGCAGCTTGCGGGTTGCGGGGGTTACAGATACGCAGTATTTT. This chain uses TRBV7-8 with TRBJ2-3, with 7 bases identical to TRBD2. J was trimmed by 3 bases and V by 3 bases; bases with no gene match: 9. In germline, CDR1 is SGHVS, CDR2 FQNEAQ. The CDR3 is 16 amino acids. Full variable domain (rest looked up from reference TRBV7-8 and TRBJ2-3): GAGVSQSPRYKVAKRGQDVALRCDPISGHVSLFWYQQALGQGPEFLTYFQNEAQLDKSGLPSDRFFAERPEGSVSTLKIQRTQQEDSAVYLCASSLRVAGVTDTQYFGPGTRLTVL.